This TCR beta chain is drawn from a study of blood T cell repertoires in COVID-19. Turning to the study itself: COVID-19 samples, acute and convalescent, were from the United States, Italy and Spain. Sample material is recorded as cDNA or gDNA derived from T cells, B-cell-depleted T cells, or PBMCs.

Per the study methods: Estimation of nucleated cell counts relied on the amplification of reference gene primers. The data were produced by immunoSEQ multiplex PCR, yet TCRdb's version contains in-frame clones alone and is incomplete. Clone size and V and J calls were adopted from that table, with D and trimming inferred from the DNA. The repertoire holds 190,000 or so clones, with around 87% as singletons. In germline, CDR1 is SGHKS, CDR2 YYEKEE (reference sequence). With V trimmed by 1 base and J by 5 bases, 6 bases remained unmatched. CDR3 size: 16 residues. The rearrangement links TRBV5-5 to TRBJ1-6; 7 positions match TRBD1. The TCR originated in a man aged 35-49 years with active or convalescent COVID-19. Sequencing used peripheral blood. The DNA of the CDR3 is TGTGCCAGCAGCTTGACAGGGGATGTTAATAATTCACCCCTCCACTTT. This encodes CASSLTGDVNNSPLHF.